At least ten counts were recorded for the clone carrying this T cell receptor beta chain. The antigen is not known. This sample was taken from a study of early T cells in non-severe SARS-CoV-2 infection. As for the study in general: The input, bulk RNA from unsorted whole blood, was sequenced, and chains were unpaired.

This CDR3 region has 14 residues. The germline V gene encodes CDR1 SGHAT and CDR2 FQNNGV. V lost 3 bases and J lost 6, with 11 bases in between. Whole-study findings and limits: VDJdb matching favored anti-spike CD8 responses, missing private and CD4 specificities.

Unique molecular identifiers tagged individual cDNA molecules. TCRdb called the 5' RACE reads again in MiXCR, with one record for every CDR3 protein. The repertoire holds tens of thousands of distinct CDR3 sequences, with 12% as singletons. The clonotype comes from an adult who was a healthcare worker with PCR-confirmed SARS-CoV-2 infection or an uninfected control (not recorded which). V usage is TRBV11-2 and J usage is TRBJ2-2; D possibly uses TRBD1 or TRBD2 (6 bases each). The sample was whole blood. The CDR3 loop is CASSFEGGAGELFF. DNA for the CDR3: TGTGCCAGCAGCTTCGAGGGGGGCGCCGGGGAGCTGTTTTTT.